This T cell receptor beta chain was profiled in a study of regulatory T cells in long-lasting Graves disease. This sample's time point: newly diagnosed GD, antithyroid drugs for less than 3 months. Researchers made the TCR library from RNA that was extracted from PBMCs. TCR beta libraries were built with iRepertoire HTBI primers and Arm-PCR of CDR3 regions. TCRdb called the multiplex PCR reads again in MiXCR, with one record for every CDR3 protein. The table includes some 490,000 distinct CDR3 sequences, more than 10% detected once. Trimming removed 9 bases at V and 5 bases at J, with 14 bases between. The germline V gene has CDR1 MDHEN and CDR2 SYDVKM. This CDR3 region has 13 residues. These same data were also listed under a study on T cells in Graves' hyperthyroidism and ophthalmopathy.

The source material was peripheral blood mononuclear cells (PBMCs), sampled at new diagnosis, from a patient treated with antithyroid drugs. This sequence was found in a woman in her twenties or thirties with Graves disease. The chain uses TRBV28 and TRBJ1-5; no clear D gene. The CDR3 is CASKGQGDQPQHF. CDR3 DNA: TGTGCCAGTAAGGGCCAAGGTGATCAGCCCCAGCATTTT.